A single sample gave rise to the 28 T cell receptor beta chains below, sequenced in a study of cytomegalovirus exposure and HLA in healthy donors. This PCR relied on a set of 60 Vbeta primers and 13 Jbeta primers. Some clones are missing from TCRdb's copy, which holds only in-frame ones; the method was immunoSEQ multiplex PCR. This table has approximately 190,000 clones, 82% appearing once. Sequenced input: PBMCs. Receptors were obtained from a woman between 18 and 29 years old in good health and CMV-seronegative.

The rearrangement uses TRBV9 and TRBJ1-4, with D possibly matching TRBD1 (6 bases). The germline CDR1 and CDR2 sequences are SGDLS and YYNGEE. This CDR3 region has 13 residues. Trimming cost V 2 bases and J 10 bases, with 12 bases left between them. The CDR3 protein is CASSVNREGKLFF. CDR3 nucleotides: TGTGCCAGCAGCGTCAACAGGGAAGGAAAACTGTTTTTT.

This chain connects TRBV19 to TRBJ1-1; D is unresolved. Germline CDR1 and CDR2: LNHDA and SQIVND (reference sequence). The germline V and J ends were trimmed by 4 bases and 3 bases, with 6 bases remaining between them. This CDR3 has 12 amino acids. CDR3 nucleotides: TGTGCCAGTAGTAAATTCGACACTGAAGCTTTCTTT. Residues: CASSKFDTEAFF. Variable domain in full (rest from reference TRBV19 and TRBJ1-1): DGGITQSPKYLFRKEGQNVTLSCEQNLNHDAMYWYRQDPGQGLRLIYYSQIVNDFQKGDIAEGYSVSREKKESFPLTVTSAQKNPTAFYLCASSKFDTEAFFGQGTRLTVV.

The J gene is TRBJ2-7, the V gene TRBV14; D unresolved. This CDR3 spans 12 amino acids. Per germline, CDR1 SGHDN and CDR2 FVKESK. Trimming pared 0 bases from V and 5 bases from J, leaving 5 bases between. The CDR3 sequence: CASSQDTNEQYF. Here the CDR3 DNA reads TGTGCCAGCAGCCAAGATACTAACGAGCAGTACTTC.

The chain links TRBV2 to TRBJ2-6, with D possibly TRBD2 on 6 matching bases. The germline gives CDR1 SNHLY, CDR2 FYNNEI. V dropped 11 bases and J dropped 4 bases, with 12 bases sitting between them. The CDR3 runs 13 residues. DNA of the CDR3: TGTGCCGAGGGCGGGACCGGGGCCAACGTCCTGACTTTC. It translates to CAEGGTGANVLTF.

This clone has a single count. The CDR3 DNA is TGTGCCAGCATGGGGCTGAACACCGGGGAGCTGTTTTTT. Translated, it gives CASMGLNTGELFF. This chain uses TRBV28 with TRBJ2-2; D is perhaps TRBD1 (5 bases). The CDR3 covers 13 residues. CDR1 is MDHEN and CDR2 is SYDVKM in the germline V gene. V was trimmed by 7 bases and J by 1 base, leaving 7 bases between them.

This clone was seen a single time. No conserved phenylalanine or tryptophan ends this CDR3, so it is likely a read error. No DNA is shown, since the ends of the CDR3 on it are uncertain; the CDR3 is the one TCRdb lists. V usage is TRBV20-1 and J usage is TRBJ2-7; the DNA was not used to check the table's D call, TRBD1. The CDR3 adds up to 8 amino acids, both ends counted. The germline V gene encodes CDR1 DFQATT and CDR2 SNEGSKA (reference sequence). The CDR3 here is CSAADGQL.

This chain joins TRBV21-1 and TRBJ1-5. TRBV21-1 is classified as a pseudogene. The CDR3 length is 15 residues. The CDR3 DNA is TGTGCCAGCAGCAAAGTGAGGAGGTCGGATCAGCCCCAGCATTTT. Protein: CASSKVRRSDQPQHF.

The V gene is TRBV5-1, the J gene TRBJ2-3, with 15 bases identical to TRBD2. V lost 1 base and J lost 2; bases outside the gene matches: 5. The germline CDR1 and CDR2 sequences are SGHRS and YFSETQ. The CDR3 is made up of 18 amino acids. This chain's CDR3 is CASSLLGTSGGFTDTQYF. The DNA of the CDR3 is TGCGCCAGCAGCTTGTTGGGGACTAGCGGGGGGTTCACAGATACGCAGTATTTT.

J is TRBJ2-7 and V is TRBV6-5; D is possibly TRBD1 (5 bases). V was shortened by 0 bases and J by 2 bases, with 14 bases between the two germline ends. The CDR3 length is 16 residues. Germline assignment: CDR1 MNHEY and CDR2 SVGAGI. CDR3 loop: CASSYSSDSWTYEQYF. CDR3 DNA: TGTGCCAGCAGTTACTCAAGTGACAGTTGGACCTACGAGCAGTACTTC.

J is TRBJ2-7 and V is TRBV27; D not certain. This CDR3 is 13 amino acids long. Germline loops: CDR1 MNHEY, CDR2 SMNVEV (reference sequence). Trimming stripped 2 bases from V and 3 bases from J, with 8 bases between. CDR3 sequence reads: CASSLTTGYEQYF. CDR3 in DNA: TGTGCCAGCAGTTTAACTACCGGCTACGAGCAGTACTTC.

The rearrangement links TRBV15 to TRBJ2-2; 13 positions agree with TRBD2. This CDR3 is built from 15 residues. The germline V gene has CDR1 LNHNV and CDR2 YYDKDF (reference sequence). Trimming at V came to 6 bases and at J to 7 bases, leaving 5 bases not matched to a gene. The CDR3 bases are TGTGCCACCAGTAGGACTAGCGGGGGACACGGGGAGCTGTTTTTT. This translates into CATSRTSGGHGELFF.

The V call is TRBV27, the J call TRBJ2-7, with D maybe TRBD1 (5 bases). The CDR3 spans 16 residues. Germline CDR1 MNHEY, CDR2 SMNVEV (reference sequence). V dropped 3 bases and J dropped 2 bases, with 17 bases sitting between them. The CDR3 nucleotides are TGTGCCAGCAGTTTTGGTAGGCAGGGTTTCACCTACGAGCAGTACTTC. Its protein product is CASSFGRQGFTYEQYF.

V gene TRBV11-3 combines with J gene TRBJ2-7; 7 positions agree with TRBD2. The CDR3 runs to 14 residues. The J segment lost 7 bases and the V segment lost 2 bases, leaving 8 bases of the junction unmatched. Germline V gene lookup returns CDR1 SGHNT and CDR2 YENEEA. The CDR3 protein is CASSLRAGDHEQYF. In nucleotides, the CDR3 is TGTGCCAGCAGCTTAAGGGCGGGAGACCATGAGCAGTACTTC.

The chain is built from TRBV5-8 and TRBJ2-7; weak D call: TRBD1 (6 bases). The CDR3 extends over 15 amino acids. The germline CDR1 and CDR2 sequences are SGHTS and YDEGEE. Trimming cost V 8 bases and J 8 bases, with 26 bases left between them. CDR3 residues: CASKPPGVLDRQQYF. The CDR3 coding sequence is TGTGCCAGTAAACCGCCAGGGGTATTGGATAGGCAGCAGTACTTC.

The DNA of the CDR3 is TGTGCCAGCAGCTCCCGCACAGGGGAGGCTGGAAACACCATATATTTT. It codes for CASSSRTGEAGNTIYF. This chain uses TRBV7-9 with TRBJ1-3; 7 bases fit TRBD1. The V segment lost 4 bases and the J segment 2 bases; nucleotides outside the gene matches: 8. Germline V CDR1 and CDR2: SEHNR, FQNEAQ (reference sequence). CDR3 size: 16 residues.

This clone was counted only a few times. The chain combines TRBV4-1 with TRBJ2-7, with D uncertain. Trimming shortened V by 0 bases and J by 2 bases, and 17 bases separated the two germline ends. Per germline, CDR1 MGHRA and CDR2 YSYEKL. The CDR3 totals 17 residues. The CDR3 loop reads CASSQEKSGPGPYEQYF. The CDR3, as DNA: TGCGCCAGCAGCCAAGAAAAGAGTGGGCCAGGCCCCTACGAGCAGTACTTC.

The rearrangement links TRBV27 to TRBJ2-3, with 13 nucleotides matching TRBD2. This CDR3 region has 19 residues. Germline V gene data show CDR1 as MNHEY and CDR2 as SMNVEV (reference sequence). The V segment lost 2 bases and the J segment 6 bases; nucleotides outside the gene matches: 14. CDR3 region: CASSLGAPLAGGEWDTQYF. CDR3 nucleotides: TGTGCCAGCAGTTTAGGGGCCCCACTAGCGGGAGGGGAGTGGGATACGCAGTATTTT.

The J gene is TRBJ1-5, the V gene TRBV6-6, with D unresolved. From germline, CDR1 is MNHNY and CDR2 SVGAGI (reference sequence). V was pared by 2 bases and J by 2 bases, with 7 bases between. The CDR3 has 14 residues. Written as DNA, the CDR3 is TGTGCCAGCAGTTACGTAGTGCGCAATCAGCCCCAGCATTTT. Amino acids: CASSYVVRNQPQHF.

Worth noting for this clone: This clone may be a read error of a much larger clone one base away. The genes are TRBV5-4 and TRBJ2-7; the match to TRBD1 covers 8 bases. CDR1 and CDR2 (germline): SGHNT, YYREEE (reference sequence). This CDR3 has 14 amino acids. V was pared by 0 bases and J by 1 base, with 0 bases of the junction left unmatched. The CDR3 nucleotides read TGTGCCAGCAGCTTGGACAGGGGGTCCTACGAGCAGTACTTC. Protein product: CASSLDRGSYEQYF.

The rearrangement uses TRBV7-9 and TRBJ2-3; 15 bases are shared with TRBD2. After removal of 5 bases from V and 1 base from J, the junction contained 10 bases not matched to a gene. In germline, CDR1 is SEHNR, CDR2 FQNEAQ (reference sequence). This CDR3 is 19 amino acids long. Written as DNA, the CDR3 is TGTGCCAGCAGCCGAGTTCCGGGACTAGCGGGGGGTCGCACAGATACGCAGTATTTT. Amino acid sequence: CASSRVPGLAGGRTDTQYF.

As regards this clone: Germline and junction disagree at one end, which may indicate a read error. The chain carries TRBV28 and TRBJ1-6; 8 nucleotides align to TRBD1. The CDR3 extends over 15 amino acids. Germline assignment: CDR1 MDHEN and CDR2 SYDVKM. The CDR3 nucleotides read TGTGCCGGCAGTTTTTCCAGGGGGCGTCATTCACCCCTCCACTTT. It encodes CAGSFSRGRHSPLHF.

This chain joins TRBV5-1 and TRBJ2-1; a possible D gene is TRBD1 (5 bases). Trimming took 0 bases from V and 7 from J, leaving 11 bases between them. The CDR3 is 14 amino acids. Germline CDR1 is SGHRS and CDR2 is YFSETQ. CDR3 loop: CASSLGLRVNEQFF. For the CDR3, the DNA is TGCGCCAGCAGCTTGGGGCTCAGGGTGAATGAGCAGTTCTTC.

The chain's CDR3 is CASSVKQGTEAFF. DNA of the CDR3: TGTGCCAGCAGTGTGAAACAGGGCACTGAAGCTTTCTTT. V usage is TRBV6-4 and J usage is TRBJ1-1; D is possibly TRBD1 (6 bases). The CDR3 contains 13 residues. Per the germline V gene, CDR1 is MRHNA and CDR2 is SNTAGT. V was trimmed by 4 bases and J by 4 bases, leaving 10 bases between them.

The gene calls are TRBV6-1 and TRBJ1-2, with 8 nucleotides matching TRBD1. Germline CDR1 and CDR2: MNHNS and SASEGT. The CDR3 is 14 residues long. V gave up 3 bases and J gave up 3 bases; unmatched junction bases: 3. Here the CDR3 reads CASSEMTGDYGYTF. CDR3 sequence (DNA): TGTGCCAGCAGTGAGATGACAGGGGACTATGGCTACACCTTC.

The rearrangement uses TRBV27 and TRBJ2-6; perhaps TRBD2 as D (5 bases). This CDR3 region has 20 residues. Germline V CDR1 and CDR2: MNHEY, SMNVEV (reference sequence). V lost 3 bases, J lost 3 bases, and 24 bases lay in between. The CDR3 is CASSFYSASQKLYGANVLTF. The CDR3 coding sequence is TGTGCCAGCAGTTTCTATTCGGCTAGCCAGAAATTGTATGGGGCCAACGTCCTGACTTTC. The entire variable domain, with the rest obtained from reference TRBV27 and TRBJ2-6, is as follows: EAQVTQNPRYLITVTGKKLTVTCSQNMNHEYMSWYRQDPGLGLRQIYYSMNVEVTDKGDVPEGYKVSRKEKRNFPLILESPSPNQTSLYFCASSFYSASQKLYGANVLTFGAGSRLTVL.

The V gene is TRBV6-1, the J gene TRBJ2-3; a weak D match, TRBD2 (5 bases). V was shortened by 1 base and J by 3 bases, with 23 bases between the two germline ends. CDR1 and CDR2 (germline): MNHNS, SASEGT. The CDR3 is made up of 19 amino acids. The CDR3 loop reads CASSEDGMSAEGSTDTQYF. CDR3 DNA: TGTGCCAGCAGTGAAGACGGGATGTCGGCAGAAGGTAGTACAGATACGCAGTATTTT.

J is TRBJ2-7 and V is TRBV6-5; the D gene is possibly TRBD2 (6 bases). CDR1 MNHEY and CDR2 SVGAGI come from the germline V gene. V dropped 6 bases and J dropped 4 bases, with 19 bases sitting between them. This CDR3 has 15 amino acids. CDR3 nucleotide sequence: TGTGCCAGCAGGACTGGAGGGAGCGGGCGGTACGAGCAGTACTTC. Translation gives CASRTGGSGRYEQYF.

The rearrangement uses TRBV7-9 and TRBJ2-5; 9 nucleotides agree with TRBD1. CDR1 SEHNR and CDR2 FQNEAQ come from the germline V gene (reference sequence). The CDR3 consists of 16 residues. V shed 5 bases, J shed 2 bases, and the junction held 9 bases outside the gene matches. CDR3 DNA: TGTGCCAGCAGCCCCCGGACAGGGGAATATCAAGAGACCCAGTACTTC. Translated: CASSPRTGEYQETQYF.